These 23 T cell receptor beta chains originate from one sample sequenced in a study of blood T cell repertoires in COVID-19. Measured with immunoSEQ multiplex PCR; TCRdb has only the in-frame clones, and not every one. Of approximately 120,000 clones in the sample, just under 90% were seen once. Source material: peripheral blood. These receptors all come from a human donor in a cohort sampled during active COVID-19.

CDR3 in DNA: TGTGCCAGCAGCCAGGGACTAGCCCGCGATGAGCAGTTCTTC. Protein: CASSQGLARDEQFF. V and J are TRBV4-2 and TRBJ2-1; 9 nucleotides match TRBD2. Unmatched junction bases numbered 5, after V lost 3 bases and J lost 8 bases. This CDR3 is 14 amino acids long. Per the germline V gene, CDR1 is LGHNA and CDR2 is YNFKEQ.

This clone was seen once. The rearrangement links TRBV5-6 to TRBJ2-1; D unresolved. Germline loops: CDR1 SGHDT, CDR2 YYEEEE. Trimming took off 0 bases at V and 0 bases at J, with 7 bases between the two ends. The CDR3 has 15 residues. CDR3 in DNA: TGTGCCAGCAGCTTGGATCCAGGCTCCTACAATGAGCAGTTCTTC. Encoded protein: CASSLDPGSYNEQFF.

The genes are TRBV12-3 or TRBV12-4 and TRBJ2-5; 8 bases match TRBD1. The CDR3 sequence is 13 residues long. The V segment lost 5 bases and the J segment 5 bases; nucleotides outside the gene matches: 4. CDR3: CASSPGTGETQYF. The CDR3 nucleotides are TGTGCCAGCAGTCCCGGGACAGGCGAGACCCAGTACTTC.

This clone was detected many times. The J gene is TRBJ1-2, the V gene TRBV9; 8 bases agree with TRBD1. Germline V gene data show CDR1 as SGDLS and CDR2 as YYNGEE. This CDR3 is built from 13 residues. V shed 4 bases and J 8 bases; nucleotides not matched to a gene: 7. DNA of the CDR3: TGTGCCAGCAGCCCCCCCGGGACAGGCGGCTACACCTTC. It codes for CASSPPGTGGYTF.

The J gene is TRBJ1-2, the V gene TRBV7-9; 7 bases line up with TRBD1. The V and J ends lost 5 bases and 6 bases, in that order; junction bases with no gene match: 6. The length of the CDR3 is 13 residues. The germline CDR1 and CDR2 sequences are SEHNR and FQNEAQ (reference sequence). The CDR3 DNA sequence: TGTGCCAGCAGCCAGACAGGGTTGGATGGCTACACCTTC. As protein: CASSQTGLDGYTF.

V and J are TRBV7-2 and TRBJ2-3; a possible D gene is TRBD2 (6 bases). This CDR3 comprises 16 residues. Germline assignment: CDR1 SGHTA and CDR2 FQGNSA. V lost 5 bases to trimming and J lost 0 bases, with 15 bases between them. Written as DNA, the CDR3 is TGTGCCAGCAGCCCGACAATAGCGGCAAGCACAGATACGCAGTATTTT. It is translated as CASSPTIAASTDTQYF.

This clone was seen a single time. V is TRBV4-2 and J is TRBJ2-5, with D perhaps TRBD2 (6 bases). V dropped 0 bases and J dropped 6 bases, with 14 bases sitting between them. The CDR3 spans 15 residues. The germline gives CDR1 LGHNA, CDR2 YNFKEQ. CDR3 sequence: CASSQEPGVLQTQYF. The CDR3 nucleotides read TGTGCCAGCAGCCAAGAACCGGGAGTCCTCCAGACCCAGTACTTC.

The table lists this clone with a count of one. CDR3 loop: CASSVVALDRSNTGELFF. CDR3 DNA sequence: TGTGCCAGCAGCGTAGTAGCGCTGGACAGATCGAACACCGGGGAGCTGTTTTTT. This sequence joins TRBV9 and TRBJ2-2; the D gene is possibly TRBD1 (6 bases). Germline V gene sequence: CDR1 SGDLS, CDR2 YYNGEE. The length of the CDR3 is 18 residues. V lost 0 bases and J lost 0, with 15 bases in between.

The J gene is TRBJ2-1, the V gene TRBV4-2; TRBD2 matches 9 bases. Trimming took 0 bases from V and 9 from J; bases not matched to a gene: 9. The CDR3 spans 16 residues. CDR1 LGHNA and CDR2 YNFKEQ come from the germline V gene. CDR3 nucleotides: TGTGCCAGCAGCCAAGAAAGTCGCGGGGGGGCCGGTGAGCAGTTCTTC. Protein: CASSQESRGGAGEQFF.

The J gene is TRBJ2-1, the V gene TRBV18; 7 bases match TRBD2. The CDR3 length is 18 residues. After removal of 1 base from V and 7 bases from J, the junction contained 16 bases not matched to a gene. CDR1 is KGHSH and CDR2 is LQKENI in the germline V gene. The CDR3 sequence: CASSPRQLAGKSGNEQFF. For the CDR3, the DNA is TGTGCCAGCTCACCACGCCAGTTAGCGGGCAAATCCGGGAATGAGCAGTTCTTC.

The rearrangement joins TRBV6-2 or TRBV6-3 to TRBJ2-1, with D maybe TRBD1 (6 bases). Germline V CDR1 and CDR2: MNHEY, SVGEGT. The CDR3 length is 15 residues. V was cut by 0 bases and J by 8 bases, with 14 bases left in between. CDR3 DNA: TGTGCCAGCAGTTACTCTCAGACAGGTGTCGATGAGCAGTTCTTC. This sequence encodes CASSYSQTGVDEQFF.

This sequence joins TRBV2 and TRBJ1-4; D is unclear. CDR3 length: 13 amino acids. With 7 bases removed from V and 7 bases from J, the gap between germline ends came to 13 bases. Germline V lookup: CDR1 SNHLY, CDR2 FYNNEI. Here the CDR3 reads CASNDPGAEKLFF. As DNA, the CDR3 is TGTGCCAGCAATGATCCGGGAGCTGAAAAACTGTTTTTT.

Worth noting for this clone: The junction departs from the called germline gene at one end, perhaps through a read error. The CDR3, as DNA: TGCGCCAGCAGCCAAGAGGGACCTTGGACAGGGGTAATCTTC. Protein sequence: CASSQEGPWTGVIF. The chain couples TRBV4-3 to TRBJ1-2; 9 bases are a match to TRBD1. The CDR3 is made up of 14 amino acids. Germline V lookup: CDR1 LGHNA, CDR2 YSLEER.

The chain employs TRBV7-2 and TRBJ2-3, with 7 bases lining up with TRBD1. The trim removed 0 bases at V and 1 base at J, leaving 4 bases unmatched. The CDR3 extends over 16 amino acids. The germline CDR1 and CDR2 sequences are SGHTA and FQGNSA. In nucleotides, the CDR3 is TGTGCCAGCAGCTTAGCAGGGGGCGCCGGCACAGATACGCAGTATTTT. This encodes CASSLAGGAGTDTQYF.

The chain combines TRBV24-1 with TRBJ1-2; D is unresolved. The CDR3 sequence is 14 residues long. V was pared by 4 bases and J by 3 bases, with 11 bases between. In germline, CDR1 is KGHDR, CDR2 SFDVKD. The CDR3 reads CATSDTNRYYGYTF. The CDR3 DNA reads TGTGCCACCAGTGACACAAACAGATACTATGGCTACACCTTC.

In regard to this clone: The same CDR3 also results from other DNA sequences found in this sample. V usage is TRBV7-9 and J usage is TRBJ1-2; a possible D gene is TRBD1 (5 bases). The V end was cut by 5 bases, the J end by 4 bases, with 11 bases between. The germline V gene encodes CDR1 SEHNR and CDR2 FQNEAQ (reference sequence). This CDR3 comprises 13 residues. In DNA, the CDR3 is TGTGCCAGCAGCCTTACCGGGGGCTATGGCTACACCTTC. Its translation is CASSLTGGYGYTF. Filled out from reference TRBV7-9 and TRBJ1-2, the complete variable domain reads DTGVSQNPRHKITKRGQNVTFRCDPISEHNRLYWYRQTLGQGPEFLTYFQNEAQLEKSRLLSDRFSAERPKGSFSTLEIQRTEQGDSAMYLCASSLTGGYGYTFGSGTRLTVV.

The chain joins TRBV15 to TRBJ1-1; a possible D gene is TRBD1 (6 bases). Per the germline V gene, CDR1 is LNHNV and CDR2 is YYDKDF (reference sequence). The V end was cut by 1 base, the J end by 0 bases, with 18 bases between. This CDR3 has 18 amino acids. The CDR3 DNA reads TGTGCCACCAGCAGAGTGGGGGGGCCCGGAGGGTTGAACACTGAAGCTTTCTTT. Translated: CATSRVGGPGGLNTEAFF.

As regards this clone: Other DNA variants within this sample encode the same CDR3. The rearrangement joins TRBV15 to TRBJ1-4; 7 bases match TRBD1. J gave up 8 bases and V 3 bases, and 6 bases lay outside the gene matches. The length of the CDR3 is 14 residues. CDR1 is LNHNV and CDR2 is YYDKDF in the germline V gene (reference sequence). The CDR3 protein is CATSSYRGGEKLFF. In DNA form, the CDR3 reads TGTGCCACCAGCAGCTACAGGGGAGGAGAAAAACTGTTTTTT.

V usage is TRBV5-4 and J usage is TRBJ1-4; weak D call: TRBD1 (5 bases). From germline, CDR1 is SGHNT and CDR2 YYREEE (reference sequence). The CDR3 runs to 14 residues. The V end lost 3 bases, the J end lost 6 bases, and 12 bases lay between the germline ends. CDR3 sequence reads: CASSSDRGDEKLFF. CDR3 coding DNA: TGTGCCAGCAGCTCAGACAGAGGAGATGAAAAACTGTTTTTT.

The chain combines TRBV5-6 with TRBJ1-6; D may be TRBD1 (5 bases). Germline loops: CDR1 SGHDT, CDR2 YYEEEE. The germline V and J ends were trimmed by 0 bases and 9 bases, with 10 bases remaining between them. The CDR3 runs to 14 residues. The CDR3 DNA follows: TGTGCCAGCAGCTTGGGGCAGGGCGGTTCACCCCTCCACTTT. This translates into CASSLGQGGSPLHF.

The rearrangement links TRBV20-1 to TRBJ1-5; perhaps TRBD1 as D (6 bases). Germline assignment: CDR1 DFQATT and CDR2 SNEGSKA (reference sequence). With 3 bases removed from V and 1 base from J, the gap between germline ends came to 13 bases. The CDR3 consists of 15 residues. The CDR3 spells CSASVGTGSNQPQHF. As DNA, the CDR3 is TGCAGTGCTAGTGTGGGTACAGGGAGCAATCAGCCCCAGCATTTT.

The gene calls are TRBV19 and TRBJ2-3; TRBD2 matches 7 bases. The CDR3 is 16 amino acids. J gave up 4 bases and V 6 bases, and 13 bases lay outside the gene matches. Germline-derived CDR1 and CDR2 are LNHDA and SQIVND (reference sequence). CDR3 nucleotides: TGTGCCAGTAGATCGGCCTTAGCGGGTTATGCAGATACGCAGTATTTT. Its translation is CASRSALAGYADTQYF.

The CDR3 sequence: CASSLLGTSGNEQYF. In DNA, the CDR3 is TGCGCCAGCAGCTTATTAGGGACTAGCGGGAACGAGCAGTACTTC. The V gene is TRBV5-1, the J gene TRBJ2-7, with TRBD2 identical over 13 bases. CDR1 SGHRS and CDR2 YFSETQ come from the germline V gene. J lost 5 bases, V lost 2 bases, and 4 bases had no gene match. This CDR3 spans 15 amino acids. Filled out from reference TRBV5-1 and TRBJ2-7, the complete variable domain reads KAGVTQTPRYLIKTRGQQVTLSCSPISGHRSVSWYQQTPGQGLQFLFEYFSETQRNKGNFPGRFSGRQFSNSRSEMNVSTLELGDSALYLCASSLLGTSGNEQYFGPGTRLTVT.